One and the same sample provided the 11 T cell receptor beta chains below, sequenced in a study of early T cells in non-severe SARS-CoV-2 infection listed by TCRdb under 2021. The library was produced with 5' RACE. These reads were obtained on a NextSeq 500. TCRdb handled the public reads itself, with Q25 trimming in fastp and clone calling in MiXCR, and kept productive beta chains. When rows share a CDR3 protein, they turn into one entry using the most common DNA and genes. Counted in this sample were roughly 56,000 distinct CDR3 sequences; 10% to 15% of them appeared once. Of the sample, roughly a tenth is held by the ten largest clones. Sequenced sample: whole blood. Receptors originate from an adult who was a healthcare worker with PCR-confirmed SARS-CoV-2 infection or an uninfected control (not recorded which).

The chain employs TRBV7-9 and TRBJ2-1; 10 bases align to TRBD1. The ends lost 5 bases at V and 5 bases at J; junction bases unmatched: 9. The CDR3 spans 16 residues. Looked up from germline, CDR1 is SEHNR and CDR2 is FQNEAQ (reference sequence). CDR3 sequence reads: CASSPGTGVVDNEQFF. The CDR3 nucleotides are TGTGCCAGCAGCCCTGGGACAGGGGTTGTGGACAATGAGCAGTTCTTC.

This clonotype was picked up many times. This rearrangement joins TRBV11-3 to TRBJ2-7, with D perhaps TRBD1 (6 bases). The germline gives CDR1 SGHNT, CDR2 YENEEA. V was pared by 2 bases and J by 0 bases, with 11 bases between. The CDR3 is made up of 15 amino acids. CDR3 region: CASSLHGTPSYEQYF. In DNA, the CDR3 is TGTGCCAGCAGCTTACATGGGACACCCTCCTACGAGCAGTACTTC.

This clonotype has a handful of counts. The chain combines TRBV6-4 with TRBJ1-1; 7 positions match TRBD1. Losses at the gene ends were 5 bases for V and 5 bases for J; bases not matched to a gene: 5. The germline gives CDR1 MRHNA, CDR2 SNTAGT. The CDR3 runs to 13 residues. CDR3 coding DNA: TGTGCCAGCAGTTCTCACAGGGGTACTGAAGCTTTCTTT. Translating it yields CASSSHRGTEAFF.

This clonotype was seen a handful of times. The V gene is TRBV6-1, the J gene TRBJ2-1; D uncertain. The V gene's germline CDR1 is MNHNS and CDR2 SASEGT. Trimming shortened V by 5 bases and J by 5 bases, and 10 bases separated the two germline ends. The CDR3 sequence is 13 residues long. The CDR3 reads CASSKPRDNEQFF. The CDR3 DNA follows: TGTGCCAGCAGTAAACCCCGGGACAATGAGCAGTTCTTC.

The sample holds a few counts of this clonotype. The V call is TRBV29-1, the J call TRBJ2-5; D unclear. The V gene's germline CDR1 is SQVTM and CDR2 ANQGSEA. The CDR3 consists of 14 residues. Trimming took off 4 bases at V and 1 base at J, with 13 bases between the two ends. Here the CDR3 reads CSVVGRRTQETQYF. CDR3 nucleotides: TGCAGCGTTGTTGGACGGAGAACCCAAGAGACCCAGTACTTC.

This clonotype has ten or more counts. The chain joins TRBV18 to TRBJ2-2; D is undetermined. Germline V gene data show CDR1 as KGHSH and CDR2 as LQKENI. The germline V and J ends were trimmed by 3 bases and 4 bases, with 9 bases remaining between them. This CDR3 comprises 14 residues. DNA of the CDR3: TGTGCCAGCTCACCGATTCCGGGCACCGGGGAGCTGTTTTTT. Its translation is CASSPIPGTGELFF.

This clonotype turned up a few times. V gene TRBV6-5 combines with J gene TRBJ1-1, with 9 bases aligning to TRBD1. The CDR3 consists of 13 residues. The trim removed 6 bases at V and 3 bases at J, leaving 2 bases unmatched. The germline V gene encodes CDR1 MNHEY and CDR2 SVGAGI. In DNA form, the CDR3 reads TGTGCCAGCAGAGGACAGGGGCACACTGAAGCTTTCTTT. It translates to CASRGQGHTEAFF.

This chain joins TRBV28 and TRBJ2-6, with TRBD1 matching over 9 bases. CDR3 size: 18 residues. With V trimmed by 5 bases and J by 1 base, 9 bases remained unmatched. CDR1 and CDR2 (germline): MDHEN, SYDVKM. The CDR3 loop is CASSTLPGTGSGANVLTF. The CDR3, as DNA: TGTGCCAGCAGTACTCTTCCCGGGACAGGGTCTGGGGCCAACGTCCTGACTTTC. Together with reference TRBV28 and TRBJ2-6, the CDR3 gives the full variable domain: DVKVTQSSRYLVKRTGEKVFLECVQDMDHENMFWYRQDPGLGLRLIYFSYDVKMKEKGDIPEGYSVSREKKERFSLILESASTNQTSMYLCASSTLPGTGSGANVLTFGAGSRLTVL.

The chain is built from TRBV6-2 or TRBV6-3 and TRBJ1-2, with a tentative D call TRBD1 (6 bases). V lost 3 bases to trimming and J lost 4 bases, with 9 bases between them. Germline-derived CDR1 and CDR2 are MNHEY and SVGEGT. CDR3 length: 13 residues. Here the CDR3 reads CASSYRDIYGYTF. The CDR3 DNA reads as TGTGCCAGCAGTTATCGGGACATCTATGGCTACACCTTC.

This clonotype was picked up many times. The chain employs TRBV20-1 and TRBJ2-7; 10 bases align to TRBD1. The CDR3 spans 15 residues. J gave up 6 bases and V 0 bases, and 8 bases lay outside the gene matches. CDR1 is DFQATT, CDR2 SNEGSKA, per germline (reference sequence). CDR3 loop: CSARDGDRGLSEQYF. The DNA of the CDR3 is TGCAGTGCTAGAGATGGAGACAGGGGGCTAAGCGAGCAGTACTTC.

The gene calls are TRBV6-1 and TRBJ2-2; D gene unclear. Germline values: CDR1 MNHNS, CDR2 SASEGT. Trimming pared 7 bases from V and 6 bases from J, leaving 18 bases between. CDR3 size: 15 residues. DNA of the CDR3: TGTGCCAGCATAAGACCCTTCCCTGTCGCCGGGGAGCTGTTTTTT. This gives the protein CASIRPFPVAGELFF.